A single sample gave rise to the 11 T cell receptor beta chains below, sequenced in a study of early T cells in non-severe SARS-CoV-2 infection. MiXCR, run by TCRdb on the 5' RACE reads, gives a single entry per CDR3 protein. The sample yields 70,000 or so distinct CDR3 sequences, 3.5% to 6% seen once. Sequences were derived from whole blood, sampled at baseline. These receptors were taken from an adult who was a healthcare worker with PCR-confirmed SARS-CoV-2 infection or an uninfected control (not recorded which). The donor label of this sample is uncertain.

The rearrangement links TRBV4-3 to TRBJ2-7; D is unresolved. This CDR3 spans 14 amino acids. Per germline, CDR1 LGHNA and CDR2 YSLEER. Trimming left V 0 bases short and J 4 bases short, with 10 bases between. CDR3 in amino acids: CASSQDASAYEQYF. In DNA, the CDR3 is TGCGCCAGCAGCCAAGATGCCAGTGCTTACGAGCAGTACTTC.

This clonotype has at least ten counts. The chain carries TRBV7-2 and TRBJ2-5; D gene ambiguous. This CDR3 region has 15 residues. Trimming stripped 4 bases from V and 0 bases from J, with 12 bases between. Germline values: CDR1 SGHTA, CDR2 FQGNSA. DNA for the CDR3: TGTGCCAGCAGCTCCAACGGGCAGGACCAAGAGACCCAGTACTTC. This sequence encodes CASSSNGQDQETQYF.

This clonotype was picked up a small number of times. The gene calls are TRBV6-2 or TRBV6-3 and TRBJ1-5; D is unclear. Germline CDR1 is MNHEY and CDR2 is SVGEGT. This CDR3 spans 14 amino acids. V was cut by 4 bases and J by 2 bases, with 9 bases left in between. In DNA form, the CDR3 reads TGTGCCAGCAGTTCGCGCGGGGGCAATCAGCCCCAGCATTTT. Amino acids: CASSSRGGNQPQHF.

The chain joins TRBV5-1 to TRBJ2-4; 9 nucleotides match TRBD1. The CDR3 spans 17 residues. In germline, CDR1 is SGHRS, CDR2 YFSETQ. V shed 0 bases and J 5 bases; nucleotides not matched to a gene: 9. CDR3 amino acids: CASSLDPTGGGENIQYF. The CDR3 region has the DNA TGCGCCAGCAGCTTGGATCCCACAGGGGGCGGGGAAAACATTCAGTACTTC. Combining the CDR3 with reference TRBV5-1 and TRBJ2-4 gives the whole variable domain KAGVTQTPRYLIKTRGQQVTLSCSPISGHRSVSWYQQTPGQGLQFLFEYFSETQRNKGNFPGRFSGRQFSNSRSEMNVSTLELGDSALYLCASSLDPTGGGENIQYFGAGTRLSVL.

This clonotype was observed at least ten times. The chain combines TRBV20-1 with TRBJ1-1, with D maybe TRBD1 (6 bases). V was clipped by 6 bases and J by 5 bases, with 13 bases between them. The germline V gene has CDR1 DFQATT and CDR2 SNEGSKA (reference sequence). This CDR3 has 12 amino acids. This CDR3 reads CSAMEGETEAFF. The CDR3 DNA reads TGCAGTGCGATGGAGGGGGAGACTGAAGCTTTCTTT.

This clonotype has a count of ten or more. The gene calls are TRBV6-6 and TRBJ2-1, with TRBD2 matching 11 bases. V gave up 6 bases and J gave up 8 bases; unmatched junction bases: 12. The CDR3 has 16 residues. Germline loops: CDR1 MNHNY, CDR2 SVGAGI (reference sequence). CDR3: CASRSPTSGGFHEQFF. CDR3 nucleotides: TGTGCCAGCAGATCCCCAACTAGCGGGGGTTTCCATGAGCAGTTCTTC.

The CDR3 sequence: CASSSSPSGELFF. The CDR3 nucleotides read TGTGCCAGCAGCTCCTCCCCCTCCGGGGAGCTGTTTTTT. The rearrangement uses TRBV7-2 and TRBJ2-2; D remains unclear. In germline, CDR1 is SGHTA, CDR2 FQGNSA. The CDR3 loop spans 13 amino acids. V dropped 4 bases and J dropped 6 bases, with 9 bases sitting between them.

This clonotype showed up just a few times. Here the CDR3 DNA reads TGTGCCAGCAGTCGCCCCCCTGACCCGGGACACCCCACCGAGGCTTTCTTT. It is translated as CASSRPPDPGHPTEAFF. The chain has TRBV27 and TRBJ1-1; maybe TRBD1 (6 bases). The germline CDR1 and CDR2 sequences are MNHEY and SMNVEV (reference sequence). Trimming removed 5 bases at V and 11 bases at J, with 30 bases between. The CDR3 runs 17 residues.

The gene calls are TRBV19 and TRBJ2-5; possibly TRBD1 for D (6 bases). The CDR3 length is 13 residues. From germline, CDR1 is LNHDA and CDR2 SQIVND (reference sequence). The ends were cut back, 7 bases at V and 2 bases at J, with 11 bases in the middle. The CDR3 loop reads CASKTDSQETQYF. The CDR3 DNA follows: TGTGCCAGTAAAACGGACAGTCAAGAGACCCAGTACTTC.

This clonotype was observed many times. CDR3 DNA sequence: TGTGCCAGCAAGAAAGAGACCCAGTACTTC. As protein: CASKKETQYF. This rearrangement joins TRBV6-6 to TRBJ2-5; D not certain. Trimming cost V 7 bases and J 3 bases, with 3 bases left between them. The CDR3 consists of 10 residues. Germline lookup yields CDR1 MNHNY and CDR2 SVGAGI (reference sequence).

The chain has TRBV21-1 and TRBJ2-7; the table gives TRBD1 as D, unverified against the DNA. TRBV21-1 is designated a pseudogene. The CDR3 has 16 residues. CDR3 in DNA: TGTGCCAGCAGCAAAGCGGGACAGCCTCCTTCCTACGAGCAGTACTTC. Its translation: CASSKAGQPPSYEQYF.